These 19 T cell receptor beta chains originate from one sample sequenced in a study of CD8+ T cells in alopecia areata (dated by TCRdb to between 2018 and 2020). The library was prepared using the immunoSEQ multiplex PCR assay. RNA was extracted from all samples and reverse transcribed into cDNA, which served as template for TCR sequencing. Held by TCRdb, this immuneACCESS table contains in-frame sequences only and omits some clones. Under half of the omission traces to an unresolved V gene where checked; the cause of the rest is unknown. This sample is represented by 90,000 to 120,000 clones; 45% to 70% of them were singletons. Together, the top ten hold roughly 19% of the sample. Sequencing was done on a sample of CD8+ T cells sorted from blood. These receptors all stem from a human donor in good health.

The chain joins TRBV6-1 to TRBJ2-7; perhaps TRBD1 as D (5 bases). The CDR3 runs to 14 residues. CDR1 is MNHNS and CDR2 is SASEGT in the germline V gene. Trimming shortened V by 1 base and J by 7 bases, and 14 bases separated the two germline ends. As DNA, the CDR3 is TGTGCCAGCAGTGAAGAGAACAGGTTTGGTGAGCAGTACTTC. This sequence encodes CASSEENRFGEQYF.

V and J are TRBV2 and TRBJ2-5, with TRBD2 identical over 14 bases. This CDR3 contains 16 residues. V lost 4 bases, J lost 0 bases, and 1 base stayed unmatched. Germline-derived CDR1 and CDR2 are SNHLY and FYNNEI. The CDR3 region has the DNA TGTGCCAGCAGTGTGGGACTAGCGGGGGACCAAGAGACCCAGTACTTC. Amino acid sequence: CASSVGLAGDQETQYF.

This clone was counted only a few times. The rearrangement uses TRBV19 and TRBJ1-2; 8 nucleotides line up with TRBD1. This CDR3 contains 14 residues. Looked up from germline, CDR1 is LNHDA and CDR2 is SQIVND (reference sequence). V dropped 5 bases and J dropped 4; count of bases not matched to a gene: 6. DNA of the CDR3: TGTGCCAGTAGTCGGACAGGGAGGATCTATGGCTACACCTTC. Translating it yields CASSRTGRIYGYTF.

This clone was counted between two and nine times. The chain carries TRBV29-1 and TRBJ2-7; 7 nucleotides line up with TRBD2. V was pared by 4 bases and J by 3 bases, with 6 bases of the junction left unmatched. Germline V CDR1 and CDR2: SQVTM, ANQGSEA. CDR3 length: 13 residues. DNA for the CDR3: TGCAGCGTTGTGGGGGGGGAGCTCTACGAGCAGTACTTC. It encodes CSVVGGELYEQYF.

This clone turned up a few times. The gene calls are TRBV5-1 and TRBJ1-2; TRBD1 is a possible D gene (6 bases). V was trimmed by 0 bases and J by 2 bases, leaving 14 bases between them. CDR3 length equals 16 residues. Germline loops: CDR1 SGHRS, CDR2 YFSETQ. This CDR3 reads CASSLDAQGFNYGYTF. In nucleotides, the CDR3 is TGCGCCAGCAGCTTGGACGCACAGGGTTTCAACTATGGCTACACCTTC.

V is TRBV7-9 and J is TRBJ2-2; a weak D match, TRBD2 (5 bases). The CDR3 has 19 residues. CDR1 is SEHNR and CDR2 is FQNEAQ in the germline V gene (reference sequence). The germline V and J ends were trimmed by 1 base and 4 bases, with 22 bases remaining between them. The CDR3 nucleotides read TGTGCCAGCAGCTTAGTCCACCTTTCAAAGCGTGGGAGCACCGGGGAGCTGTTTTTT. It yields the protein CASSLVHLSKRGSTGELFF.

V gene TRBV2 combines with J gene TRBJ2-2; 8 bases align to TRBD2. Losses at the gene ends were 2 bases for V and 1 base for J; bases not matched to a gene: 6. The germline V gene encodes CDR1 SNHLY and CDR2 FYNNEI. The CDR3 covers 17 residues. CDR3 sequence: CASSELAGTQNTGELFF. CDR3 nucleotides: TGTGCCAGCAGTGAACTAGCGGGTACCCAGAACACCGGGGAGCTGTTTTTT.

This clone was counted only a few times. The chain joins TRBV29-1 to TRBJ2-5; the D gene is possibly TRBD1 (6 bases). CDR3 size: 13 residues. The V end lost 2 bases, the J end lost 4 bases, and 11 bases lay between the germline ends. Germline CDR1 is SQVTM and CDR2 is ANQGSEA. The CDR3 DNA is TGCAGCGTTGAAACAGGGTTACGAGAGACCCAGTACTTC. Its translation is CSVETGLRETQYF. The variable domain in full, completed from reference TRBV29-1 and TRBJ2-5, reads SAVISQKPSRDICQRGTSLTIQCQVDSQVTMMFWYRQQPGQSLTLIATANQGSEATYESGFVIDKFPISRPNLTFSTLTVSNMSPEDSSIYLCSVETGLRETQYFGPGTRLLVL.

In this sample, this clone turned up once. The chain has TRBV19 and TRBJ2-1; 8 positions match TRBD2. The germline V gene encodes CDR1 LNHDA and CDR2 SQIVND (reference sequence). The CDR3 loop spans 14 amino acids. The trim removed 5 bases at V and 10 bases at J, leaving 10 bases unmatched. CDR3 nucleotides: TGTGCCAGTAGTCAATCGGGGGGGCAAAGGGAGCAGTTCTTC. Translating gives CASSQSGGQREQFF.

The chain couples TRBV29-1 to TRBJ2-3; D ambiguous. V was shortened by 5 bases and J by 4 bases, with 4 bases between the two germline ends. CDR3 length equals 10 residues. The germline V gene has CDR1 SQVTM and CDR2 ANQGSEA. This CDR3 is CSVWSDTQYF. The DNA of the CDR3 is TGCAGCGTTTGGTCAGATACGCAGTATTTT.

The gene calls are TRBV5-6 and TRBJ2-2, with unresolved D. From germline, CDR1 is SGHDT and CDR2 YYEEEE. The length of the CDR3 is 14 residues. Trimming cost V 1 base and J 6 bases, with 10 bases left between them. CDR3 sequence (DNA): TGTGCCAGCAGCTTGCTCACATCGGCCGGGGAGCTGTTTTTT. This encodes CASSLLTSAGELFF.

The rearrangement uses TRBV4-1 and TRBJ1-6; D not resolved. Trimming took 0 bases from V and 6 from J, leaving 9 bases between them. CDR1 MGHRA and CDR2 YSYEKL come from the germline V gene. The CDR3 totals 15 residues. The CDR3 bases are TGCGCCAGCAGCCAAGAAAGCAGGCTTAATTCACCCCTCCACTTT. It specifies CASSQESRLNSPLHF.

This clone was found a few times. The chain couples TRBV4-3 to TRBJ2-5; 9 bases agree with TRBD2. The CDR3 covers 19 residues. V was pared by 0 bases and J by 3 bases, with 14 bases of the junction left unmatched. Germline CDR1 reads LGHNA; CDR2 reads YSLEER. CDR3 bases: TGCGCCAGCAGCCAAGATTTCGCATGGTGGACTAGCGCGGAAGAGACCCAGTACTTC. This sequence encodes CASSQDFAWWTSAEETQYF.

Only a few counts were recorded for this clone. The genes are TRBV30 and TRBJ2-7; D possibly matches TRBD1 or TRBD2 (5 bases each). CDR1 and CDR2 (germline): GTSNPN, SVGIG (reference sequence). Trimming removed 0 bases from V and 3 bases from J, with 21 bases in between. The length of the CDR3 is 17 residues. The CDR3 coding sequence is TGTGCCTGGAGTGTAGAGGGCCTAGAAGGGGATATCTACGAGCAGTACTTC. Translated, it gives CAWSVEGLEGDIYEQYF.

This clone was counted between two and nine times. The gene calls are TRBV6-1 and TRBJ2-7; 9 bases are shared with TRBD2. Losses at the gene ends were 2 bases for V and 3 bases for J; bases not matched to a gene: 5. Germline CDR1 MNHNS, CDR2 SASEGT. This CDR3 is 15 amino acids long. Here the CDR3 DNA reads TGTGCCAGCAGTGAAAGGGGTAGCGGGGGCTACGAGCAGTACTTC. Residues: CASSERGSGGYEQYF.

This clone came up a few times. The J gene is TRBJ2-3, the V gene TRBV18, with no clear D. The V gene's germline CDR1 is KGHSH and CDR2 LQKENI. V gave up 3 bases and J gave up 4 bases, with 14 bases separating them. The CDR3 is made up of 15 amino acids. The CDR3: CASSPVGTRPDTQYF. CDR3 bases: TGTGCCAGCTCACCGGTGGGCACCCGACCAGATACGCAGTATTTT.

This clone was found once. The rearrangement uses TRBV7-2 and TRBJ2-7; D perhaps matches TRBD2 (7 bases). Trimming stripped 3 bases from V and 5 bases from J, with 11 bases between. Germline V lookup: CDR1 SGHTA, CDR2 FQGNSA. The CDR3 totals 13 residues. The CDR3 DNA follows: TGTGCCAGCAGCTTTGGGGGGGCCGACGAGCAGTACTTC. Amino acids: CASSFGGADEQYF.

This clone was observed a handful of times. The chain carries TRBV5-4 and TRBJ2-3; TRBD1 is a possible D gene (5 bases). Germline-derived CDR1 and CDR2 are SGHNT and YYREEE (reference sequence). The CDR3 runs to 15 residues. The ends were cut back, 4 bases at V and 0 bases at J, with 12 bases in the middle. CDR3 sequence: CASSVRQFSTDTQYF. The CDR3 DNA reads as TGTGCCAGCAGCGTCCGACAGTTTAGCACAGATACGCAGTATTTT.

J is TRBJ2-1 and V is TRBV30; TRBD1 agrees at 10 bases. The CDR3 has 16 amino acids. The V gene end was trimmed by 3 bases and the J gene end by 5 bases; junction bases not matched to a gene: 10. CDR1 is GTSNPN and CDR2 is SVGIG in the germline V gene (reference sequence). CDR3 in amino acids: CAWRRPGQGIDNEQFF. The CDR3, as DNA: TGTGCCTGGAGGAGACCGGGACAGGGGATAGACAATGAGCAGTTCTTC.